This T cell receptor beta chain was recovered during a study of vaccination and CD4 T cells after COVID-19. Study-level findings and limits: Convalescent patients' clones that were vaccine-specific were spike mono-reactive in 304 of 307 cases.

There are a few counts of this clonotype. Its antigen is currently unknown. The sample's treatment: approximately 10-day PBMC culture with coronavirus spike peptide pools or control peptides (ViraFEST assay). Trimming took off 11 bases at V and 2 bases at J, with 20 bases between the two ends. Per germline, CDR1 KGHDR and CDR2 SFDVKD. This CDR3 has 15 amino acids. Sequencing of the DNA from cultured CD4+ T cells was carried out with the Oncomine TCR Beta short-read assay. TCRdb fed the PCR reads into MiXCR, producing one record per CDR3 protein. The sample holds some 15,000 distinct CDR3 sequences, just under 80% seen once.

V is TRBV24-1 and J is TRBJ1-2, with D maybe TRBD1 (6 bases). This sequence was found in a human donor who received a COVID-19 vaccine. The sequencing here drew on CD4+ T cells from blood, cultured in vitro, taken after SARS-CoV-2 vaccination. As DNA, the CDR3 is TGTGCCAGCTGTAAAGGGGGATTCTTGAACTATGGCTACACCTTC. It encodes CASCKGGFLNYGYTF.